This T cell receptor beta chain was found in a study of control samples from healthy donors and cancer patients. After removal of 7 bases from V and 5 bases from J, the junction contained 5 bases not matched to a gene. This CDR3 has 13 residues. Per the germline V gene, CDR1 is ENHRY and CDR2 is SYGVKD. Assay used: immunoSEQ multiplex PCR; TCRdb lists only in-frame clones, some missing. The sample has 100,000 to 150,000 clones, 80% to 90% seen once. The chain uses TRBV10-3 and TRBJ1-5; TRBD1 aligns across 7 bases. Sequences were obtained from blood. This sequence originates from a man aged 40-49 years in good health. This CDR3 is CAINDRVDQPQHF. In nucleotides, the CDR3 is TGTGCCATCAATGACAGGGTTGATCAGCCCCAGCATTTT.